Shown below are 12 T cell receptor beta chains from a single sample sequenced in a study of control samples from healthy donors and cancer patients. Profiled with immunoSEQ multiplex PCR; TCRdb holds only in-frame clones, not every one. This table holds roughly 140,000 clones, 93% found once. Material for sequencing was blood. Every receptor here comes from a man aged 50 to 59 in good health.

This chain joins TRBV5-1 and TRBJ2-5, with TRBD2 matching 12 bases. Germline CDR1 reads SGHRS; CDR2 reads YFSETQ. Unmatched junction bases numbered 5, after V lost 2 bases and J lost 0 bases. This CDR3 contains 17 residues. CDR3 sequence (DNA): TGCGCCAGCAGCTTAGGACTAGCGGGAAAGTACCAAGAGACCCAGTACTTC. Protein product: CASSLGLAGKYQETQYF.

The chain joins TRBV11-2 to TRBJ2-7; D is possibly TRBD1 or TRBD2 (6 bases each). The CDR3 totals 14 residues. CDR1 is SGHAT and CDR2 is FQNNGV in the germline V gene. V was pared by 7 bases and J by 4 bases, with 17 bases between. CDR3 nucleotides: TGTGCCAGCAACGCGCCACAGGGAGGATACGAGCAGTACTTC. This translates into CASNAPQGGYEQYF.

CDR3 loop: CSASEGTGGGYGYTF. For the CDR3, the DNA is TGCAGTGCTAGTGAAGGGACAGGTGGCGGTTATGGCTACACCTTC. The rearrangement links TRBV20-1 to TRBJ1-2; TRBD1 agrees at 8 bases. V lost 3 bases to trimming and J lost 5 bases; unmatched junction nucleotides: 11. Germline CDR1 is DFQATT and CDR2 is SNEGSKA (reference sequence). This CDR3 has 15 amino acids.

CDR3 nucleotides: TGTGCCAGCAGTTCATACAGGGTTTCCCAAGCTTTCTTT. It encodes CASSSYRVSQAFF. V is TRBV28 and J is TRBJ1-1; tentative D call: TRBD1 (6 bases). Germline V gene data show CDR1 as MDHEN and CDR2 as SYDVKM. The CDR3 has 13 residues. V was shortened by 4 bases and J by 9 bases, with 15 bases between the two germline ends.

This clone was seen once. J is TRBJ2-2 and V is TRBV6-2 or TRBV6-3; 9 bases map to TRBD1. The CDR3 consists of 16 residues. J gave up 7 bases and V 5 bases, and 11 bases lay outside the gene matches. The germline gives CDR1 MNHEY, CDR2 SVGEGT. The CDR3 loop reads CASSGTGGGSVGELFF. The CDR3 region has the DNA TGTGCCAGCAGTGGTACAGGGGGCGGGTCGGTCGGGGAGCTGTTTTTT.

The chain couples TRBV28 to TRBJ1-1; 7 bases map to TRBD1. The trim removed 5 bases at V and 2 bases at J, leaving 8 bases unmatched. The CDR3 totals 15 residues. CDR1 and CDR2 from the germline V gene are MDHEN and SYDVKM. The CDR3 DNA sequence: TGTGCCAGCAGTCCGACGGGACAGATTAACACTGAAGCTTTCTTT. It yields the protein CASSPTGQINTEAFF. Variable domain in full (rest from reference TRBV28 and TRBJ1-1): DVKVTQSSRYLVKRTGEKVFLECVQDMDHENMFWYRQDPGLGLRLIYFSYDVKMKEKGDIPEGYSVSREKKERFSLILESASTNQTSMYLCASSPTGQINTEAFFGQGTRLTVV.

Turning to this clone: Additional DNA sequences in this sample encode the identical CDR3. This chain uses TRBV4-1 with TRBJ2-7; 9 bases fit TRBD1. Trimming removed 3 bases from V and 2 bases from J; junction bases left unmatched: 5. Germline CDR1 and CDR2: MGHRA and YSYEKL. The CDR3 loop spans 15 amino acids. CDR3 in DNA: TGCGCCAGCAGCCATCCCGGACAGGGGCCCTACGAGCAGTACTTC. This encodes CASSHPGQGPYEQYF.

The V and J genes are TRBV7-9 and TRBJ2-5, with 8 bases that match TRBD2. This CDR3 spans 14 amino acids. V dropped 8 bases and J dropped 5; count of bases not matched to a gene: 10. From germline, CDR1 is SEHNR and CDR2 FQNEAQ (reference sequence). The CDR3 DNA follows: TGTGCCAGCCGATTAGCGGGACTGGAGGAGACCCAGTACTTC. Translated, it gives CASRLAGLEETQYF.

The CDR3 nucleotides read TGCAGCGTGATCTCAGGGATCACTGAAGCTTTCTTT. Its translation is CSVISGITEAFF. The chain joins TRBV29-1 to TRBJ1-1; possibly TRBD1 for D (5 bases). This CDR3 comprises 12 residues. The V gene lost 6 bases and the J gene lost 4 bases, with 12 bases spanning the gap. Per germline, CDR1 SQVTM and CDR2 ANQGSEA.

J is TRBJ2-7 and V is TRBV6-5; D gene uncertain. Germline CDR1 and CDR2: MNHEY and SVGAGI. This CDR3 spans 14 amino acids. V lost 4 bases to trimming and J lost 4 bases, with 14 bases between them. The CDR3 DNA reads as TGTGCCAGCAGTTCACCCAATGGCGGATACGAGCAGTACTTC. It is translated as CASSSPNGGYEQYF.

This sequence joins TRBV6-1 and TRBJ1-4; maybe TRBD1 (6 bases). V was shortened by 4 bases and J by 2 bases, with 14 bases between the two germline ends. CDR1 MNHNS and CDR2 SASEGT come from the germline V gene. This CDR3 has 16 residues. CDR3 sequence (DNA): TGTGCCAGCAGTGTTAATCTAGGGGGGACTAATGAAAAACTGTTTTTT. Residues: CASSVNLGGTNEKLFF.

This rearrangement joins TRBV19 to TRBJ1-4; D perhaps matches TRBD1 (5 bases). Germline CDR1 reads LNHDA; CDR2 reads SQIVND (reference sequence). Between the trimmed V and J ends, which lost 3 bases and 4 bases, there was a span of 15 bases. The CDR3 covers 16 residues. Written as DNA, the CDR3 is TGTGCCAGTAGTATCGGGACTCTCGGACTTAATGAAAAACTGTTTTTT. Translated: CASSIGTLGLNEKLFF. The full variable domain, in which reference TRBV19 and TRBJ1-4 provide the parts outside the CDR3, is DGGITQSPKYLFRKEGQNVTLSCEQNLNHDAMYWYRQDPGQGLRLIYYSQIVNDFQKGDIAEGYSVSREKKESFPLTVTSAQKNPTAFYLCASSIGTLGLNEKLFFGSGTQLSVL.